These 28 T cell receptor beta chains originate from one sample sequenced in a study of cytomegalovirus exposure and HLA in healthy donors. PCR involved 60 Vbeta and 13 Jbeta primers. Profiling relied on immunoSEQ multiplex PCR, and the TCRdb table lists in-frame clones only, not all of them. The table records 100,000 to 150,000 clones, 65% to 75% of them present only once. The source material was PBMCs. The receptors were sampled from a woman aged 45-59 years in good health and CMV-seropositive.

This chain uses TRBV7-9 with TRBJ2-5, with TRBD2 matching over 10 bases. The CDR3 runs 19 residues. The germline V gene has CDR1 SEHNR and CDR2 FQNEAQ (reference sequence). V trimming: 5 bases; J trimming: 1 base; junction bases outside the gene matches: 16. This CDR3 reads CASSPQAGGSIRAQETQYF. The CDR3 DNA follows: TGTGCCAGCAGCCCGCAAGCGGGGGGGAGTATAAGGGCCCAAGAGACCCAGTACTTC.

The gene calls are TRBV30 and TRBJ2-5, with TRBD1 identical over 10 bases. V was clipped by 3 bases and J by 4 bases; unmatched bases: 8. The CDR3 loop spans 15 amino acids. The germline CDR1 and CDR2 sequences are GTSNPN and SVGIG (reference sequence). The CDR3 region has the DNA TGTGCCTGGAGGAGCGGGGGACAGGGGCGAGAGACCCAGTACTTC. This encodes CAWRSGGQGRETQYF. Full variable domain (remainder filled in from reference TRBV30 and TRBJ2-5): SQTIHQWPATLVQPVGSPLSLECTVEGTSNPNLYWYRQAAGRGLQLLFYSVGIGQISSEVPQNLSASRPQDRQFILSSKKLLLSDSGFYLCAWRSGGQGRETQYFGPGTRLLVL.

The J gene is TRBJ1-5, the V gene TRBV18; D unresolved. The CDR3 runs to 14 residues. V dropped 6 bases and J dropped 0 bases, with 9 bases sitting between them. The germline V gene encodes CDR1 KGHSH and CDR2 LQKENI. DNA for the CDR3: TGTGCCAGCTCGGCCGAATTTAGCAATCAGCCCCAGCATTTT. Translating it yields CASSAEFSNQPQHF. Supplemented by reference TRBV18 and TRBJ1-5, the full variable domain reads NAGVMQNPRHLVRRRGQEARLRCSPMKGHSHVYWYRQLPEEGLKFMVYLQKENIIDESGMPKERFSAEFPKEGPSILRIQQVVRGDSAAYFCASSAEFSNQPQHFGDGTRLSIL.

This chain links TRBV7-8 with TRBJ1-5, with TRBD1 identical over 11 bases. Germline V lookup: CDR1 SGHVS, CDR2 FQNEAQ. Losses at the gene ends were 5 bases for V and 7 bases for J; bases not matched to a gene: 7. The length of the CDR3 is 15 residues. This CDR3 is CASSTRTGGQQPQHF. The CDR3 nucleotides are TGTGCCAGCAGCACCCGGACAGGGGGCCAGCAGCCCCAGCATTTT.

This chain connects TRBV6-6 to TRBJ2-5, with D possibly matching TRBD1 (6 bases). Trimming left V 3 bases short and J 3 bases short, with 11 bases between. CDR3 length: 14 residues. Per the germline V gene, CDR1 is MNHNY and CDR2 is SVGAGI (reference sequence). The CDR3 nucleotides read TGTGCCAGCAGTTATGGCCGGACAGAAGAGACCCAGTACTTC. Protein sequence: CASSYGRTEETQYF.

CDR3 in DNA: TGTGCCAGCAGCGTAGCTACTAGCGGTGGGACCCAGTACTTC. Encoded protein: CASSVATSGGTQYF. This sequence joins TRBV9 and TRBJ2-5, with 8 bases aligning to TRBD2. The V gene's germline CDR1 is SGDLS and CDR2 YYNGEE. The junction had 5 bases not matched to a gene; V was cut back by 0 bases and J by 7 bases. This CDR3 spans 14 amino acids.

The chain employs TRBV7-9 and TRBJ1-4, with 9 bases fitting TRBD1. The V segment lost 3 bases and the J segment 2 bases; nucleotides outside the gene matches: 7. Germline V gene lookup returns CDR1 SEHNR and CDR2 FQNEAQ (reference sequence). The CDR3 is 17 residues long. CDR3: CASSLGQGITTNEKLFF. CDR3 nucleotide sequence: TGTGCCAGCAGCTTGGGACAGGGCATAACCACTAATGAAAAACTGTTTTTT.

This clone has only a few counts. The rearrangement joins TRBV6-5 to TRBJ2-2; D is unclear. CDR3 size: 14 residues. Per the germline V gene, CDR1 is MNHEY and CDR2 is SVGAGI. Trimming stripped 2 bases from V and 1 base from J, with 5 bases between. The CDR3 reads CASSYRRNTGELFF. The DNA of the CDR3 is TGTGCCAGCAGTTACCGGAGGAACACCGGGGAGCTGTTTTTT.

The chain joins TRBV5-1 to TRBJ2-2; no clear D gene. The V gene's germline CDR1 is SGHRS and CDR2 YFSETQ. The CDR3 covers 17 residues. The V end was cut by 4 bases, the J end by 0 bases, with 16 bases between. The chain's CDR3 is CASSPLPHPANTGELFF. The CDR3 DNA is TGCGCCAGCAGCCCGCTGCCGCACCCGGCGAACACCGGGGAGCTGTTTTTT.

The chain is built from TRBV27 and TRBJ2-3, with a weak D call TRBD2 (6 bases). Looked up from germline, CDR1 is MNHEY and CDR2 is SMNVEV (reference sequence). The V end lost 8 bases, the J end lost 2 bases, and 11 bases lay between the germline ends. The CDR3 loop spans 13 amino acids. The CDR3 nucleotides read TGTGCCAGCTCGGGACTCCCCACAGATACGCAGTATTTT. Amino acids: CASSGLPTDTQYF.

Turning to this clone: A read error may account for a junction end that differs from germline. V usage is TRBV9 and J usage is TRBJ1-2, with a tentative D call TRBD1 (5 bases). Germline V CDR1 and CDR2: SGDLS, YYNGEE. The CDR3 totals 15 residues. CDR3 nucleotides: TGTGCCAGCAGCGGGCGGGACCCCCAAAACTATGGCTACCCCTTC. The encoded protein is CASSGRDPQNYGYPF.

The chain is built from TRBV7-9 and TRBJ1-3, with 9 bases aligning to TRBD1. The trim removed 4 bases at V and 2 bases at J, leaving 0 bases unmatched. CDR1 SEHNR and CDR2 FQNEAQ come from the germline V gene (reference sequence). This CDR3 has 14 residues. DNA for the CDR3: TGTGCCAGCAGCTGGACAGGGGCTGGAAACACCATATATTTT. It is translated as CASSWTGAGNTIYF.

The chain joins TRBV4-2 to TRBJ2-5, with D perhaps TRBD1 (5 bases). The end of the DNA fits TRBJ2-7 better, so the J call may be wrong. CDR1 LGHNA and CDR2 YNFKEQ come from the germline V gene. This CDR3 is built from 14 residues. The CDR3 here is CASSQGNQGYEQYF. In DNA, the CDR3 is TGTGCCAGCAGCCAAGGGAATCAGGGATACGAGCAGTACTTC.

V and J are TRBV7-6 and TRBJ1-2; possible D gene TRBD1, 5 bases. Germline CDR1 and CDR2: SGHVS and FNYEAQ. V was clipped by 5 bases and J by 0 bases, with 10 bases between them. The CDR3 loop spans 14 amino acids. This chain's CDR3 is CASSQGPTNYGYTF. The DNA for the CDR3 is TGTGCCAGCAGCCAGGGCCCCACTAACTATGGCTACACCTTC.

In this sample, this clone turned up a few times. The chain has TRBV30 and TRBJ1-1, with unresolved D. V was clipped by 3 bases and J by 4 bases, with 6 bases between them. Germline V lookup: CDR1 GTSNPN, CDR2 SVGIG (reference sequence). CDR3 length: 11 residues. CDR3 DNA sequence: TGTGCCTGGAGCAGGATCACTGAAGCTTTCTTT. Its protein product is CAWSRITEAFF.

J is TRBJ2-2 and V is TRBV7-8; TRBD2 is a possible D gene (6 bases). Germline lookup yields CDR1 SGHVS and CDR2 FQNEAQ. The CDR3 runs 16 residues. Trimming shortened V by 3 bases and J by 4 bases, and 15 bases separated the two germline ends. DNA of the CDR3: TGTGCCAGCAGCTTGAGGGACTCCCTAATCACCGGGGAGCTGTTTTTT. The encoded protein is CASSLRDSLITGELFF. Looking up the rest from reference TRBV7-8 and TRBJ2-2 gives the full variable domain: GAGVSQSPRYKVAKRGQDVALRCDPISGHVSLFWYQQALGQGPEFLTYFQNEAQLDKSGLPSDRFFAERPEGSVSTLKIQRTQQEDSAVYLCASSLRDSLITGELFFGEGSRLTVL.

This clone was counted once. The chain recombines TRBV7-2 with TRBJ1-1, with 7 bases that match TRBD1. The CDR3 runs to 15 residues. V lost 3 bases to trimming and J lost 4 bases; unmatched junction nucleotides: 8. Germline CDR1 reads SGHTA; CDR2 reads FQGNSA. The CDR3 coding sequence is TGTGCCAGCAGCTTCCCAGGACAGGTAGGCACTGAAGCTTTCTTT. Its translation is CASSFPGQVGTEAFF.

This clone has a single count. This chain uses TRBV6-6 with TRBJ1-1, with D possibly being TRBD1 (6 bases). The CDR3 extends over 10 amino acids. Germline-derived CDR1 and CDR2 are MNHNY and SVGAGI (reference sequence). Trimming took 6 bases from V and 7 from J, leaving 6 bases between them. The CDR3 coding sequence is TGTGCCAGCAGGGACAGTGAAGCTTTCTTT. Its protein is CASRDSEAFF.

This chain links TRBV11-3 with TRBJ1-4; no firm D call. V lost 1 base, J lost 5 bases, and 5 bases lay in between. This CDR3 region has 13 residues. Germline V gives CDR1 SGHNT, CDR2 YENEEA. The CDR3 is CASSLGANEKLFF. DNA of the CDR3: TGTGCCAGCAGCTTAGGAGCGAATGAAAAACTGTTTTTT.

This sequence joins TRBV30 and TRBJ1-3; D is ambiguous. Trimming left V 0 bases short and J 4 bases short, with 4 bases between. CDR1 and CDR2 (germline): GTSNPN, SVGIG (reference sequence). CDR3 size: 12 residues. The CDR3 here is CAWSVQGNTIYF. Written as DNA, the CDR3 is TGTGCCTGGAGTGTACAGGGAAACACCATATATTTT.

This clone was picked up one time. V and J are TRBV5-8 and TRBJ1-5; tentative D call: TRBD1 (5 bases). Trimming stripped 3 bases from V and 5 bases from J, with 12 bases between. Germline lookup yields CDR1 SGHTS and CDR2 YDEGEE. The CDR3 spans 14 residues. The CDR3 spells CASSSGEGHQPQHF. CDR3 sequence (DNA): TGTGCCAGCAGCTCGGGGGAGGGGCATCAGCCCCAGCATTTT.

CDR3 DNA sequence: TGCGCCAGCAGCTTGGCCCCGACCGACAGGGGCACTGAAGCTTTCTTT. This translates into CASSLAPTDRGTEAFF. The chain links TRBV5-1 to TRBJ1-1; TRBD1 matches 8 bases. This CDR3 region has 16 residues. The germline V gene has CDR1 SGHRS and CDR2 YFSETQ. V lost 0 bases to trimming and J lost 4 bases; unmatched junction nucleotides: 8.

This chain joins TRBV5-4 and TRBJ1-2; maybe TRBD1 (5 bases). Trimming took 2 bases from V and 1 from J, leaving 12 bases between them. The CDR3 is 15 residues long. CDR1 and CDR2 from the germline V gene are SGHNT and YYREEE (reference sequence). This CDR3 reads CASSFPAGGNYGYTF. CDR3 in DNA: TGTGCCAGCAGCTTTCCAGCCGGGGGTAACTATGGCTACACCTTC.

The CDR3 DNA reads TGTGCCAGCAGCAGCTCTAGCGGGGTGGACGGGGAGCTGTTTTTT. Its translation is CASSSSSGVDGELFF. V usage is TRBV13 and J usage is TRBJ2-2, with 9 bases that match TRBD2. Per the germline V gene, CDR1 is PRHDT and CDR2 is FYEKMQ (reference sequence). This CDR3 comprises 15 residues. V shed 5 bases and J 7 bases; nucleotides not matched to a gene: 8.

The genes are TRBV5-4 and TRBJ1-2, with a tentative D call TRBD1 (6 bases). The CDR3 loop spans 13 amino acids. In germline, CDR1 is SGHNT, CDR2 YYREEE (reference sequence). V was clipped by 6 bases and J by 2 bases, with 11 bases between them. CDR3 sequence: CASTFGQNYGYTF. The CDR3 DNA reads TGTGCCAGCACCTTTGGACAGAACTATGGCTACACCTTC.

This clone has more than one count but fewer than ten. This rearrangement joins TRBV5-1 to TRBJ1-1; D remains ambiguous. V was clipped by 2 bases and J by 5 bases, with 13 bases between them. The CDR3 sequence is 14 residues long. Looked up from germline, CDR1 is SGHRS and CDR2 is YFSETQ. The CDR3 DNA reads TGCGCCAGCAGCTTAATGGGGAGGGAGACTGAAGCTTTCTTT. This codes for CASSLMGRETEAFF.

The genes are TRBV7-8 and TRBJ1-5; tentative D call: TRBD1 (5 bases). The CDR3 has 15 residues. In germline, CDR1 is SGHVS, CDR2 FQNEAQ. Trimming took 5 bases from V and 7 from J, leaving 18 bases between them. This CDR3 reads CASSPSPGGEQPQHF. The CDR3 bases are TGTGCCAGCAGCCCGAGCCCTGGGGGGGAGCAGCCCCAGCATTTT.

The rearrangement uses TRBV5-1 and TRBJ2-1, with TRBD2 matching 8 bases. Germline V gives CDR1 SGHRS, CDR2 YFSETQ. CDR3 length: 16 amino acids. Germline trimming cut 1 base from V and 5 bases from J; bases unmatched to any gene: 8. The CDR3 sequence is CASSLTLGGGDNEQFF. CDR3 DNA: TGCGCCAGCAGCTTGACTCTCGGGGGGGGTGACAATGAGCAGTTCTTC.